Below are 9 T cell receptor beta chains sequenced from a single sample in a study of blood T cell repertoires in COVID-19. This table comes from immunoSEQ multiplex PCR, and its TCRdb copy is limited to in-frame clones, with some not included. The repertoire has 150,000 or so clones, around 80% of them found once; the top ten carry roughly 2.9%. The sample taken for sequencing was peripheral blood. The source is a woman aged 55-70 years with acute or convalescent COVID-19.

The rearrangement joins TRBV9 to TRBJ2-5; D gene unclear. V was cut by 0 bases and J by 0 bases, with 9 bases left in between. CDR1 and CDR2 (germline): SGDLS, YYNGEE. The CDR3 extends over 15 amino acids. The CDR3 DNA is TGTGCCAGCAGCGTAGGTGTATATAACCAAGAGACCCAGTACTTC. Protein product: CASSVGVYNQETQYF.

This clone was picked up a small number of times. This chain's CDR3 is CAGSSGGIYEQYF. CDR3 DNA: TGTGCCGGATCTAGCGGGGGGATCTACGAGCAGTACTTC. V gene TRBV30 combines with J gene TRBJ2-7; TRBD2 matches 11 bases. Germline trimming cut 8 bases from V and 3 bases from J; bases unmatched to any gene: 6. The CDR3 totals 13 residues. CDR1 GTSNPN and CDR2 SVGIG come from the germline V gene (reference sequence).

This rearrangement joins TRBV7-9 to TRBJ2-1; tentatively, D is TRBD1 (6 bases). V gave up 5 bases and J gave up 0 bases, with 17 bases separating them. The CDR3 runs 17 residues. The germline CDR1 and CDR2 sequences are SEHNR and FQNEAQ (reference sequence). CDR3 sequence (DNA): TGTGCCAGCAGCCGACAGACAGGAAAGGCCTCCTACAATGAGCAGTTCTTC. As protein: CASSRQTGKASYNEQFF.

The chain joins TRBV10-3 to TRBJ2-3, with D possibly being TRBD1 (5 bases). Germline CDR1 and CDR2: ENHRY and SYGVKD. V was clipped by 4 bases and J by 5 bases, with 7 bases between them. The CDR3 length is 12 residues. Here the CDR3 reads CAISARGDTQYF. CDR3 bases: TGTGCCATCAGTGCAAGGGGAGATACGCAGTATTTT.

This clone was seen only a few times. The V and J genes are TRBV18 and TRBJ1-4; D not resolved. With 6 bases removed from V and 0 bases from J, the gap between germline ends came to 5 bases. The germline V gene has CDR1 KGHSH and CDR2 LQKENI. The CDR3 spans 13 residues. CDR3 sequence reads: CASSRATNEKLFF. The CDR3 bases are TGTGCCAGCTCGCGTGCAACTAATGAAAAACTGTTTTTT.

V usage is TRBV19 and J usage is TRBJ1-2, with 7 bases aligning to TRBD1. Per germline, CDR1 LNHDA and CDR2 SQIVND (reference sequence). This CDR3 is built from 15 residues. The V gene end was trimmed by 3 bases and the J gene end by 4 bases; junction bases not matched to a gene: 8. CDR3 bases: TGTGCCAGTAGTATCAGGGACAGATCTTCCTATGGCTACACCTTC. Protein product: CASSIRDRSSYGYTF.

V usage is TRBV28 and J usage is TRBJ2-5; the D is unclear. V lost 2 bases and J 1 base, leaving 14 bases between the germline ends. This CDR3 is 16 amino acids long. Germline CDR1 MDHEN, CDR2 SYDVKM. This chain's CDR3 is CASSLIGTVPQETQYF. CDR3 bases: TGTGCCAGCAGTTTAATCGGTACAGTCCCCCAAGAGACCCAGTACTTC. The variable domain in full, with the rest retrieved from reference TRBV28 and TRBJ2-5, is DVKVTQSSRYLVKRTGEKVFLECVQDMDHENMFWYRQDPGLGLRLIYFSYDVKMKEKGDIPEGYSVSREKKERFSLILESASTNQTSMYLCASSLIGTVPQETQYFGPGTRLLVL.

The J gene is TRBJ1-3, the V gene TRBV7-3; D may be TRBD1 (5 bases). V was clipped by 6 bases and J by 1 base, with 13 bases between them. The CDR3 is made up of 15 amino acids. Germline CDR1 SGHTA, CDR2 FQGTGA. CDR3 nucleotide sequence: TGTGCCAGCAGTCGGCAGGGAGGTTCTGGAAACACCATATATTTT. It yields the protein CASSRQGGSGNTIYF.

The V and J genes are TRBV7-3 and TRBJ1-1; 7 bases are a match to TRBD1. The CDR3 is 18 amino acids. Germline lookup yields CDR1 SGHTA and CDR2 FQGTGA. Losses at the gene ends were 5 bases for V and 5 bases for J; bases not matched to a gene: 20. CDR3 amino acids: CASSPHTGALQPGTEAFF. CDR3 nucleotide sequence: TGTGCCAGCAGCCCGCATACAGGGGCCCTTCAACCGGGAACTGAAGCTTTCTTT. The full variable domain, rest sourced from reference TRBV7-3 and TRBJ1-1, is GAGVSQTPSNKVTEKGKYVELRCDPISGHTALYWYRQSLGQGPEFLIYFQGTGAADDSGLPNDRFFAVRPEGSVSTLKIQRTERGDSAVYLCASSPHTGALQPGTEAFFGQGTRLTVV.